The rows below give T cell receptor beta chains drawn from one sample of a study of identical twins. Via MiXCR, TCRdb re-called the 5' RACE reads, giving one row per CDR3 protein. This table has 600,000 to 700,000 distinct CDR3 sequences, about 20% appearing once. This sample was also put to use in a study of T cells expressing NK-cell markers.

Sequenced sample: PBMCs. These receptors were taken from a woman under 30 in good health. The CDR3 runs from the conserved cysteine through the conserved F or W. D genes are given only for firm matches. Clone size appears in some rows only: once, few, many, or a class for an expanded clone.

CDR3: CASSFGTSEQFF
DNA: TGTGCCAGCAGCTTCGGGACTTCTGAGCAGTTCTTC
D: .
V: TRBV11-2
J: TRBJ2-1
size: .

CDR3: CASSSQGSTEAFF
DNA: TGTGCCAGCAGTTCGCAGGGTTCCACTGAAGCTTTCTTT
D: .
V: TRBV12-3/TRBV12-4
J: TRBJ1-1
size: many

CDR3: CASSLGVPSVPGELFF
DNA: TGCGCCAGCAGCTTGGGAGTCCCTTCGGTCCCCGGGGAGCTGTTTTTT
D: .
V: TRBV5-1
J: TRBJ2-2
size: .

CDR3: CASSRQFDSYNEQFF
DNA: TGTGCCAGCAGCCGACAGTTCGACTCCTACAATGAGCAGTTCTTC
D: .
V: TRBV7-9
J: TRBJ2-1
size: .

CDR3: CSARDRTEQYF
DNA: TGCAGTGCTAGAGATCGTACCGAGCAGTACTTC
D: .
V: TRBV20-1
J: TRBJ2-7
size: many

CDR3: CASSLALAGGLSYEQYF
DNA: TGTGCCAGCAGCTTGGCCCTAGCGGGGGGACTCTCCTACGAGCAGTACTTC
D: TRBD2
V: TRBV5-5
J: TRBJ2-7
size: .

CDR3: CSAKDSLYNEQFF
DNA: TGCAGTGCTAAGGACAGTCTCTACAATGAGCAGTTCTTC
D: .
V: TRBV20-1
J: TRBJ2-1
size: .

CDR3: CASLGIPSTDTQYF
DNA: TGTGCCAGCCTCGGTATCCCTAGCACAGATACGCAGTATTTT
D: .
V: TRBV27
J: TRBJ2-3
size: .

CDR3: CASSLPAGGSRFTQYF
DNA: TGTGCCAGCAGCTTACCTGCAGGGGGCTCCCGATTTACGCAGTATTTT
D: TRBD1
V: TRBV7-2
J: TRBJ2-3
size: .

CDR3: CASSFNRTPLHF
DNA: TGTGCCAGCAGTTTTAATCGTACACCCCTCCACTTT
D: .
V: TRBV27
J: TRBJ1-6
size: .

CDR3: CASSQEASPNTYEQYF
DNA: TGCGCCAGCAGCCAAGAAGCCAGCCCAAATACCTACGAGCAGTACTTC
D: .
V: TRBV4-3
J: TRBJ2-7
size: .

CDR3: CASSLSGTRSYEQYF
DNA: TGTGCCAGCAGCTTATCAGGGACTAGATCCTACGAGCAGTACTTC
D: TRBD2
V: TRBV11-2
J: TRBJ2-7
size: many

CDR3: CASAPGMGQETQYF
DNA: TGCGCCAGTGCCCCCGGGATGGGCCAAGAGACCCAGTACTTC
D: .
V: TRBV5-1
J: TRBJ2-5
size: many

CDR3: CASSPPQGGYTF
DNA: TGTGCCAGCTCACCACCGCAGGGAGGCTACACCTTC
D: .
V: TRBV18
J: TRBJ1-2
size: few

CDR3: CASSLAENHEQYF
DNA: TGCGCCAGCAGCTTGGCCGAAAACCACGAGCAGTACTTC
D: .
V: TRBV5-1
J: TRBJ2-7
size: few

CDR3: CASSQDGLAGFSYNEQFF
DNA: TGCGCCAGCAGCCAAGACGGGCTAGCGGGATTCTCCTACAATGAGCAGTTCTTC
D: TRBD2
V: TRBV4-3
J: TRBJ2-1
size: .

CDR3: CSVDGGLDEQFF
DNA: TGCAGCGTTGACGGCGGACTCGATGAGCAGTTCTTC
D: .
V: TRBV29-1
J: TRBJ2-1
size: few

CDR3: CASSRNYRGLSYEQYF
DNA: TGCGCCAGCAGTCGGAACTACAGGGGTCTCTCCTACGAGCAGTACTTC
D: TRBD1
V: TRBV23-1
J: TRBJ2-7
size: few

CDR3: CSARGSWEQFF
DNA: TGCAGTGCTAGAGGGTCTTGGGAGCAGTTCTTC
D: .
V: TRBV20-1
J: TRBJ2-1
size: many

CDR3: CASSHREEGYTF
DNA: TGTGCCAGTAGTCACAGGGAGGAGGGCTACACCTTC
D: .
V: TRBV19
J: TRBJ1-2
size: few

CDR3: CASSLGAGVYNEQFF
DNA: TGTGCCAGCAGCTTAGGCGCGGGGGTTTACAATGAGCAGTTCTTC
D: TRBD2
V: TRBV7-9
J: TRBJ2-1
size: many

CDR3: CASSFGLAGALDTQYF
DNA: TGTGCCAGCAGTTTTGGCCTAGCGGGGGCCCTAGATACGCAGTATTTT
D: TRBD2
V: TRBV12-3/TRBV12-4
J: TRBJ2-3
size: many

CDR3: CASSFTAGSTDTQYF
DNA: TGTGCCAGCAGCTTTACGGCGGGGAGCACAGATACGCAGTATTTT
D: .
V: TRBV7-2
J: TRBJ2-3
size: .

CDR3: CASSFREGRNTEAFF
DNA: TGTGCCAGCAGTTTCCGGGAGGGGCGGAACACTGAAGCTTTCTTT
D: .
V: TRBV12-3/TRBV12-4
J: TRBJ1-1
size: .

CDR3: CASSLPEGNTEAFF
DNA: TGTGCCAGCAGCTTGCCCGAGGGGAACACTGAAGCTTTCTTT
D: .
V: TRBV7-9
J: TRBJ1-1
size: many

CDR3: CSAQRTGEDYGYTF
DNA: TGCAGTGCCCAACGGACAGGGGAGGACTATGGCTACACCTTC
D: TRBD1
V: TRBV20-1
J: TRBJ1-2
size: many

CDR3: CSARDRGYTIYF
DNA: TGCAGTGCTAGAGATCGGGGTTACACCATATATTTT
D: .
V: TRBV20-1
J: TRBJ1-3
size: many